These 28 T cell receptor beta chains share one sample of origin, sequenced in a study of blood T cell repertoires in COVID-19. Clones were read by immunoSEQ multiplex PCR, and TCRdb kept only the in-frame ones, dropping some. This repertoire shows 120,000 or so clones, roughly 85% found once; its top ten account for just under 25%. The specimen was peripheral blood. The source is a human donor in a cohort sampled during active COVID-19.

The rearrangement joins TRBV27 to TRBJ2-1, with 8 bases fitting TRBD1. The CDR3 has 13 amino acids. With V trimmed by 2 bases and J by 9 bases, 3 bases remained unmatched. Per germline, CDR1 MNHEY and CDR2 SMNVEV (reference sequence). CDR3 residues: CASSLQGAVEQFF. DNA of the CDR3: TGTGCCAGCAGTTTACAGGGGGCTGTTGAGCAGTTCTTC.

The chain recombines TRBV19 with TRBJ2-7; 13 bases line up with TRBD2. The CDR3 has 14 residues. Germline values: CDR1 LNHDA, CDR2 SQIVND (reference sequence). V dropped 8 bases and J dropped 7; count of bases not matched to a gene: 8. The CDR3 coding sequence is TGTGCCAGTCGGACTAGCGGGGGATTGAGGGAGCAGTACTTC. Encoded protein: CASRTSGGLREQYF.

This chain joins TRBV21-1 and TRBJ1-4. TRBV21-1 is listed as a pseudogene. The CDR3 totals 14 residues. The CDR3 DNA is TGTGCCAGCAGCAAATGGGGGGAAGAGGGAAAACTGTTTTTT. Its translation: CASSKWGEEGKLFF.

This clone was recorded only once. The chain combines TRBV5-5 with TRBJ1-5, with TRBD1 matching 10 bases. V gave up 4 bases and J gave up 2 bases; unmatched junction bases: 6. Germline CDR1 and CDR2: SGHKS and YYEKEE (reference sequence). The CDR3 is made up of 16 amino acids. The CDR3 DNA reads as TGTGCCAGCAGCCGACAGGGGGCGGTGGGCAATCAGCCCCAGCATTTT. Translated, it gives CASSRQGAVGNQPQHF.

This clone was recorded once. The chain recombines TRBV6-4 with TRBJ1-2; the match to TRBD1 covers 10 bases. Germline loops: CDR1 MRHNA, CDR2 SNTAGT. The CDR3 runs 15 residues. The J segment lost 4 bases and the V segment lost 4 bases, leaving 6 bases of the junction unmatched. This chain's CDR3 is CASSVEGTGAYGYTF. The CDR3 DNA reads TGTGCCAGCAGTGTGGAAGGGACAGGGGCCTATGGCTACACCTTC.

The gene calls are TRBV9 and TRBJ2-2; D is unresolved. CDR1 is SGDLS and CDR2 is YYNGEE in the germline V gene. V was pared by 3 bases and J by 6 bases, with 21 bases between. The CDR3 has 17 amino acids. CDR3 sequence: CASSANPTILFPGELFF. CDR3 nucleotide sequence: TGTGCCAGCAGCGCAAACCCGACAATTCTGTTTCCCGGGGAGCTGTTTTTT. The whole variable domain, filled in from reference TRBV9 and TRBJ2-2, reads DSGVTQTPKHLITATGQRVTLRCSPRSGDLSVYWYQQSLDQGLQFLIQYYNGEERAKGNILERFSAQQFPDLHSELNLSSLELGDSALYFCASSANPTILFPGELFFGEGSRLTVL.

The gene calls are TRBV3-1 (or the pseudogene TRBV3-2) and TRBJ2-1; D remains ambiguous. Trimming pared 4 bases from V and 10 bases from J, leaving 11 bases between. The germline V gene has CDR1 LGHDT and CDR2 YNNKEL (reference sequence). The CDR3 runs 12 residues. In DNA form, the CDR3 reads TGTGCCAGCAGCCGGGTTCCGCGGGAGCAGTTCTTC. It is translated as CASSRVPREQFF.

The chain couples TRBV5-1 to TRBJ2-7; a weak D match, TRBD1 (5 bases). Germline CDR1 and CDR2: SGHRS and YFSETQ. V was pared by 4 bases and J by 7 bases, with 15 bases between. CDR3 length equals 13 residues. CDR3 protein: CASSRDSFEEQYF. The CDR3 DNA follows: TGCGCCAGCAGCAGAGACAGCTTCGAGGAGCAGTACTTC.

This chain links TRBV6-5 with TRBJ1-6; 10 bases fit TRBD1. The germline V gene encodes CDR1 MNHEY and CDR2 SVGAGI. This CDR3 region has 15 residues. Trimming took 0 bases from V and 8 from J; bases not matched to a gene: 1. The CDR3 region has the DNA TGTGCCAGCAGTTACTCGGGACAGGGGCATTCACCCCTCCACTTT. Protein product: CASSYSGQGHSPLHF.

The chain uses TRBV7-6 and TRBJ1-3; the match to TRBD1 covers 8 bases. The CDR3 loop spans 17 amino acids. V dropped 3 bases and J dropped 6; count of bases not matched to a gene: 13. CDR1 and CDR2 from the germline V gene are SGHVS and FNYEAQ. The CDR3 reads CASSFSSRRGLENTIYF. DNA for the CDR3: TGTGCCAGCAGCTTTTCTAGCCGCAGGGGGCTGGAAAACACCATATATTTT.

The V gene is TRBV30, the J gene TRBJ1-2; tentative D call: TRBD1 (6 bases). The germline gives CDR1 GTSNPN, CDR2 SVGIG (reference sequence). V was trimmed by 2 bases and J by 4 bases, leaving 8 bases between them. This CDR3 comprises 12 residues. As DNA, the CDR3 is TGTGCCTGGAGTAGGGACACCTATGGCTACACCTTC. Translated, it gives CAWSRDTYGYTF.

The CDR3 DNA reads TGTGCCAGCAGCCCCGGGACAGGGACAGGCTACACCTTC. This codes for CASSPGTGTGYTF. The rearrangement links TRBV5-6 to TRBJ1-2; TRBD1 agrees at 9 bases. The V segment lost 4 bases and the J segment 8 bases; nucleotides outside the gene matches: 6. This CDR3 comprises 13 residues. Germline-derived CDR1 and CDR2 are SGHDT and YYEEEE.

This chain links TRBV5-1 with TRBJ2-6; TRBD1 might be the D (5 bases). CDR3 length: 16 amino acids. The germline V gene has CDR1 SGHRS and CDR2 YFSETQ. Trimming left V 1 base short and J 2 bases short, with 10 bases between. Here the CDR3 reads CASSLFSGTGANVLTF. CDR3 coding DNA: TGCGCCAGCAGCTTGTTTTCAGGGACTGGGGCCAACGTCCTGACTTTC.

V usage is TRBV5-1 and J usage is TRBJ2-1; 12 positions match TRBD2. V lost 0 bases to trimming and J lost 6 bases; unmatched junction nucleotides: 4. CDR1 and CDR2 (germline): SGHRS, YFSETQ. The CDR3 has 16 amino acids. The CDR3 protein is CASSLVLAGGGNEQFF. Written as DNA, the CDR3 is TGCGCCAGCAGCTTGGTGCTAGCGGGAGGGGGCAATGAGCAGTTCTTC.

This clone has just one count. The chain joins TRBV10-3 to TRBJ1-2; possible D gene TRBD1, 5 bases. The V end was cut by 2 bases, the J end by 6 bases, with 13 bases between. From germline, CDR1 is ENHRY and CDR2 SYGVKD. The CDR3 has 14 amino acids. The CDR3 nucleotides are TGTGCCATCAGTGAGGGGGCAGGGTGGGATGGCTACACCTTC. Protein: CAISEGAGWDGYTF.

This chain joins TRBV27 and TRBJ2-1, with TRBD2 identical over 10 bases. In germline, CDR1 is MNHEY, CDR2 SMNVEV (reference sequence). The J segment lost 4 bases and the V segment lost 5 bases, leaving 8 bases of the junction unmatched. The CDR3 has 16 amino acids. This chain's CDR3 is CASSTRAGGQYNEQFF. Written as DNA, the CDR3 is TGTGCCAGCAGTACCCGAGCGGGGGGGCAATACAATGAGCAGTTCTTC.

This chain connects TRBV7-9 to TRBJ1-4; a possible D gene is TRBD1 (6 bases). Germline V gene data show CDR1 as SEHNR and CDR2 as FQNEAQ (reference sequence). The germline V and J ends were trimmed by 1 base and 8 bases, with 11 bases remaining between them. The CDR3 runs to 14 residues. The CDR3 DNA reads as TGTGCCAGCAGCTTAGGGACAGCTTCAGAAAAACTGTTTTTT. It codes for CASSLGTASEKLFF.

The V gene is TRBV3-1 (or the pseudogene TRBV3-2), the J gene TRBJ1-1; TRBD1 agrees at 7 bases. Germline values: CDR1 LGHDT, CDR2 YNNKEL (reference sequence). CDR3 length: 17 amino acids. Germline trimming cut 0 bases from V and 4 bases from J; bases unmatched to any gene: 11. CDR3 amino acids: CASSQDRTGTRGTEAFF. The DNA of the CDR3 is TGTGCCAGCAGCCAAGATCGGACAGGAACTAGGGGCACTGAAGCTTTCTTT.

In DNA, the CDR3 is TGTGCCAGCAGTTACAGTGCATCCGCGGATGAGCAGTTCTTC. Translating gives CASSYSASADEQFF. V gene TRBV6-5 combines with J gene TRBJ2-1, with D uncertain. CDR3 length: 14 amino acids. Germline V gene data show CDR1 as MNHEY and CDR2 as SVGAGI. V lost 2 bases and J lost 8, with 13 bases in between.

This clone was seen once. The chain couples TRBV9 to TRBJ2-5; D might be TRBD1 (5 bases). Germline V gives CDR1 SGDLS, CDR2 YYNGEE. With 3 bases removed from V and 2 bases from J, the gap between germline ends came to 17 bases. This CDR3 contains 16 residues. CDR3 in amino acids: CASSGQKTGKQETQYF. CDR3 nucleotide sequence: TGTGCCAGCAGCGGGCAGAAAACAGGAAAACAAGAGACCCAGTACTTC.

The rearrangement links TRBV6-6 to TRBJ2-2, with 7 bases lining up with TRBD1. Per germline, CDR1 MNHNY and CDR2 SVGAGI (reference sequence). The CDR3 has 16 amino acids. V lost 6 bases and J lost 5; bases outside the gene matches: 12. CDR3 amino acids: CASRDIRQGDTGELFF. The CDR3 DNA sequence: TGTGCCAGCAGGGACATCCGACAGGGAGATACCGGGGAGCTGTTTTTT.

The chain has TRBV10-3 and TRBJ1-6; 9 bases line up with TRBD1. The CDR3 spans 15 residues. Germline V CDR1 and CDR2: ENHRY, SYGVKD. Trimming cost V 6 bases and J 5 bases; bases outside gene matches: 5. The CDR3 region is CAISRQGDNNSPLHF. CDR3 sequence (DNA): TGTGCCATCAGCCGACAGGGGGACAATAATTCACCCCTCCACTTT.

This clone appeared a single time. The chain carries TRBV27 and TRBJ1-2; 10 bases are shared with TRBD1. CDR3 length: 16 amino acids. Losses at the gene ends were 5 bases for V and 2 bases for J; bases not matched to a gene: 8. CDR1 MNHEY and CDR2 SMNVEV come from the germline V gene (reference sequence). The CDR3 DNA is TGTGCCAGCAGTCCTTGGGACAGGGGAGAGAACTATGGCTACACCTTC. Translation: CASSPWDRGENYGYTF.

This sequence joins TRBV7-2 and TRBJ2-1, with TRBD2 identical over 14 bases. Germline V gene sequence: CDR1 SGHTA, CDR2 FQGNSA. After removal of 6 bases from V and 0 bases from J, the junction contained 10 bases not matched to a gene. The CDR3 runs 19 residues. The CDR3 sequence: CASRPRGTSGRISYNEQFF. The CDR3 DNA sequence: TGTGCCAGCAGACCACGCGGGACTAGCGGGAGAATCTCCTACAATGAGCAGTTCTTC.

The V and J genes are TRBV7-8 and TRBJ1-5; 7 bases align to TRBD1. The CDR3 spans 16 residues. V was pared by 6 bases and J by 6 bases, with 14 bases of the junction left unmatched. CDR1 is SGHVS, CDR2 FQNEAQ, per germline. DNA of the CDR3: TGTGCCAGCAGTTCCACAGGGGATCCTAGGGGTCAGCCCCAGCATTTT. Residues: CASSSTGDPRGQPQHF.

CDR3: CAWSVRGLETYNEQFF. In DNA form, the CDR3 reads TGTGCCTGGAGTGTACGTGGTCTAGAAACCTACAATGAGCAGTTCTTC. This chain links TRBV30 with TRBJ2-1; the D is unclear. V was pared by 0 bases and J by 2 bases, with 14 bases between. Per germline, CDR1 GTSNPN and CDR2 SVGIG (reference sequence). The CDR3 runs to 16 residues.

This clone was found once. V gene TRBV2 combines with J gene TRBJ2-5, with TRBD2 matching over 10 bases. The V gene end was trimmed by 1 base and the J gene end by 3 bases; junction bases not matched to a gene: 5. CDR3 size: 16 residues. The germline V gene encodes CDR1 SNHLY and CDR2 FYNNEI. CDR3 residues: CASSEGLLAGEETQYF. CDR3 DNA sequence: TGTGCCAGCAGTGAAGGCTTGCTAGCGGGGGAAGAGACCCAGTACTTC.

This chain links TRBV7-6 with TRBJ1-2, with D unresolved. Germline CDR1 reads SGHVS; CDR2 reads FNYEAQ. CDR3 length: 13 amino acids. The V end lost 5 bases, the J end lost 6 bases, and 13 bases lay between the germline ends. DNA for the CDR3: TGTGCCAGCAGCAACGGGAACACCGATGGCTACACCTTC. As protein: CASSNGNTDGYTF.